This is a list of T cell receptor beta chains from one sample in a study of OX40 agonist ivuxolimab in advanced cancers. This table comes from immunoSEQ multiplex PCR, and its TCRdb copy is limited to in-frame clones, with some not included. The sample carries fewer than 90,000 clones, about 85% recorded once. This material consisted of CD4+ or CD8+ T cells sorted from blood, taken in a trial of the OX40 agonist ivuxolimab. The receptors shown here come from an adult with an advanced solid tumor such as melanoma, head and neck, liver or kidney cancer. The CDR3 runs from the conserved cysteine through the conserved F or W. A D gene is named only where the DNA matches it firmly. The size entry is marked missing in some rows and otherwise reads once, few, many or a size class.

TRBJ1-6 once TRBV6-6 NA CASSYRIGDSPLHF TGTGCCAGCAGTTACAGGATAGGGGATTCACCCCTCCACTTT
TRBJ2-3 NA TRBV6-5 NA CASSLKVSTDTQYF TGTGCCAGCAGTTTAAAGGTCTCCACAGATACGCAGTATTTT
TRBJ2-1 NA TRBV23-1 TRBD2 CASRRGLAGELSYNEQFF TGCGCCAGCAGGCGAGGACTAGCGGGGGAGCTCTCCTACAATGAGCAGTTCTTC
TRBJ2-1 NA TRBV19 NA CASSWTLYNEQFF TGTGCCAGTTCCTGGACCCTATACAATGAGCAGTTCTTC
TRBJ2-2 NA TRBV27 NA CASSRGWQTTGELFF TGTGCCAGCTCCCGAGGGTGGCAGACCACCGGGGAGCTGTTTTTT
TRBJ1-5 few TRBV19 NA CASSIEGSNQPQHF TGTGCCAGTAGTATAGAGGGTAGCAATCAGCCCCAGCATTTT
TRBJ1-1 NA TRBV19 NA CASSIDYRRDTWGTEAFF TGTGCCAGTAGTATAGACTACCGACGGGACACTTGGGGCACTGAAGCTTTCTTT
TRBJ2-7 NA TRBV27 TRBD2 CASSREGANTYEQYF TGTGCCAGCAGTCGGGAGGGCGCCAACACCTACGAGCAGTACTTC
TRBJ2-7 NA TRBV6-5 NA CASSYLLGRDEQYF TGTGCCAGCAGTTACTTACTAGGTCGCGACGAGCAGTACTTC
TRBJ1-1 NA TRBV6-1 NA CASRTSAEAFF TGTGCCAGCAGGACCTCGGCTGAAGCTTTCTTT
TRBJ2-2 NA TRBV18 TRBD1 CASSPPDRGYTGELFF TGTGCCAGCTCACCACCTGACAGGGGGTACACCGGGGAGCTGTTTTTT
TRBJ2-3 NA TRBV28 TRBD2 CASSSRGGGADTQYF TGTGCCAGCAGTTCGCGGGGGGGCGGCGCAGATACGCAGTATTTT
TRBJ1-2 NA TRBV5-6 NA CASSFLGRDGYTF TGTGCCAGCAGTTTCCTAGGGCGTGATGGCTACACCTTC
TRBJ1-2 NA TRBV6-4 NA CASSDSGVGSYGYTF TGTGCCAGCAGTGACTCTGGTGTGGGCAGCTATGGCTACACCTTC
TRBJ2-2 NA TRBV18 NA CASSPPHSTGELFF TGTGCCAGCTCACCACCGCACAGTACCGGGGAGCTGTTTTTT
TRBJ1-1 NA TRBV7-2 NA CASSQDKNTEAFF TGTGCCAGCAGCCAGGACAAGAACACTGAAGCTTTCTTT
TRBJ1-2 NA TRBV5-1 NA CASSEDGDLYGYTF TGCGCCAGCAGCGAGGACGGTGACCTTTACGGCTACACCTTC
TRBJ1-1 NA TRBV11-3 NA CASGKGNTEAFF TGTGCCAGCGGAAAGGGGAACACTGAAGCTTTCTTT
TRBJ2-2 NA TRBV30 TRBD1 CAWSRQGAGLTGELFF TGTGCCTGGAGTCGGCAGGGGGCGGGCCTCACCGGGGAGCTGTTTTTT
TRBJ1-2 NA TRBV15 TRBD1 CATSAGTGDNGYTF TGTGCCACCAGTGCGGGGACAGGGGATAATGGCTACACCTTC
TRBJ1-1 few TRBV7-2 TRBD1 CASSSQPGQGEAFF TGTGCCAGCAGCTCTCAACCGGGACAGGGTGAAGCTTTCTTT
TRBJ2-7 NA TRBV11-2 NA CASSPTWPTGEQYF TGTGCCAGCAGCCCCACCTGGCCGACGGGGGAGCAGTACTTC
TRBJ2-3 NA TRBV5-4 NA CASSLWGTDTQYF TGTGCCAGCAGCTTGTGGGGCACAGATACGCAGTATTTT
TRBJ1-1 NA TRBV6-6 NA CASREQGRQTEAFF TGTGCCAGCAGAGAACAGGGAAGGCAAACTGAAGCTTTCTTT
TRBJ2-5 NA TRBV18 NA CASSSQTGGYQETQYF TGTGCCAGCTCATCGCAGACAGGAGGGTACCAAGAGACCCAGTACTTC
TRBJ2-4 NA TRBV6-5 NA CASSYGRTLAKNIQYF TGTGCCAGCAGTTACGGCAGGACCCTAGCCAAAAACATTCAGTACTTC
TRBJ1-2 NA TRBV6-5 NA CASSYDRRGYTF TGTGCCAGCAGTTACGACAGGAGGGGCTACACCTTC
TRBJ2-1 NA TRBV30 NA CAWRDSLDYNEQFF TGTGCCTGGAGGGACTCGTTAGATTACAATGAGCAGTTCTTC
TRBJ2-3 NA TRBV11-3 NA CASSRSGRDTQYF TGTGCCAGCAGCCGAAGTGGACGAGATACGCAGTATTTT
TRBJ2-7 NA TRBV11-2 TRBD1 CASSSGQGVGEQYF TGTGCCAGCAGCTCTGGACAGGGAGTAGGCGAGCAGTACTTC
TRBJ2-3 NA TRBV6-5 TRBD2 CASSWGREADTQYF TGTGCCAGCAGTTGGGGGAGGGAGGCAGATACGCAGTATTTT
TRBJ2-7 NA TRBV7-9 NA CASSDGYEQYF TGTGCCAGCAGCGATGGATACGAGCAGTACTTC
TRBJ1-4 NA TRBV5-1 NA CASSSTGRNEKLFF TGCGCCAGCAGTTCGACAGGCCGTAATGAAAAACTGTTTTTT
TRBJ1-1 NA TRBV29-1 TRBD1 CSIQGARDTEAFF TGCAGCATTCAGGGGGCTAGGGACACTGAAGCTTTCTTT
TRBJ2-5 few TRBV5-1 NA CASSLEGGQKRETQYF TGCGCCAGCAGCTTGGAGGGGGGACAGAAGCGAGAGACCCAGTACTTC
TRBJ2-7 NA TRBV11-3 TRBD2 CASSLGLAGGGEQYF TGTGCCAGCAGCCTGGGACTAGCGGGAGGAGGGGAGCAGTACTTC
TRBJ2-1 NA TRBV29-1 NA CSVAPATGLNEQFF TGCAGCGTTGCCCCCGCCACAGGGCTCAATGAGCAGTTCTTC
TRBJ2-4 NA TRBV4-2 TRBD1 CASRATDRGTTGAIQYF TGTGCCAGCAGGGCAACGGACAGGGGTACCACGGGGGCCATTCAGTACTTC
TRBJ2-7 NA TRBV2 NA CASKIRTYEQYF TGTGCCAGCAAAATTAGAACCTACGAGCAGTACTTC
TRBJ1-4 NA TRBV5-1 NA CASSLRGLGITTNEKLFF TGCGCCAGCAGCTTAAGGGGCCTGGGAATTACGACTAATGAAAAACTGTTTTTT
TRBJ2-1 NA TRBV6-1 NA CAAYPGQYNEAQFF TGTGCCGCCTACCCGGGACAATACAATGAAGCGCAGTTCTTC
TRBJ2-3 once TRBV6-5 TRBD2 CASSSPGLAGGHTQYF TGTGCCAGCAGTTCCCCCGGACTAGCGGGAGGACATACGCAGTATTTT
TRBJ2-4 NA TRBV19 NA CASSAERLAKNIQYF TGTGCCAGTAGTGCTGAGAGATTAGCCAAAAACATTCAGTACTTC
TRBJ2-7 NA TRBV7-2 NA CASSSTGGYEQYF TGTGCCAGCAGCTCCACCGGAGGGTACGAGCAGTACTTC
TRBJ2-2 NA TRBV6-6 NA CASSYKSGLRTGELFF TGTGCCAGCAGTTACAAGTCGGGGCTTCGCACCGGGGAGCTGTTTTTT
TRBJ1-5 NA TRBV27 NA CASSRAGAGRNQPQHF TGTGCCAGCAGTCGCGCCGGGGCGGGGCGGAATCAGCCCCAGCATTTT
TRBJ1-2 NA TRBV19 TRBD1 CASSIMTGSNYGYTF TGTGCCAGTAGTATAATGACAGGGTCTAACTATGGCTACACCTTC
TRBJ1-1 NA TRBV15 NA CATSRDSYNTEAFF TGTGCCACCAGCAGAGATTCATATAACACTGAAGCTTTCTTT
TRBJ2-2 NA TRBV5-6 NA CASSLGLATGELFF TGTGCCAGCAGCTTGGGTTTGGCGACCGGGGAGCTGTTTTTT
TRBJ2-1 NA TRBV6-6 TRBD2 CASSSEGSGRNNEQFF TGTGCCAGCAGTTCCGAGGGTAGCGGGAGGAACAATGAGCAGTTCTTC
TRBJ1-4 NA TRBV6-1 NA CASSELSVMGARREKLFF TGTGCCAGCAGTGAACTTAGCGTTATGGGTGCGCGGCGGGAAAAACTGTTTTTT
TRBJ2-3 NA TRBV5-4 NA CASSLVGTDTQYF TGTGCCAGCAGCTTGGTTGGCACAGATACGCAGTATTTT
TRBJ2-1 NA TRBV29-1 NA CSVEIPAGSPNEQFF TGCAGCGTTGAAATCCCGGCAGGGAGCCCCAATGAGCAGTTCTTC
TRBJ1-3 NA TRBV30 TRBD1 CAWKQGAGNTIYF TGTGCCTGGAAACAGGGGGCTGGAAACACCATATATTTT
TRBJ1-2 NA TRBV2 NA CASSERELDGYTF TGTGCCAGCAGTGAAAGGGAACTAGATGGCTACACCTTC
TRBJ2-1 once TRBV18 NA CASSPYGARDEQFF TGTGCCAGCTCACCATACGGAGCACGGGATGAGCAGTTCTTC
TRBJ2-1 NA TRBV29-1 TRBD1 CSVEGDRSYNEQFF TGCAGCGTTGAGGGGGACAGATCCTACAATGAGCAGTTCTTC
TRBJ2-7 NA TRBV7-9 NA CASSFGSGNRGEQYF TGTGCCAGCAGCTTTGGGTCTGGGAATCGGGGCGAGCAGTACTTC
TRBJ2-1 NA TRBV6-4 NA CASSEEGDNEQFF TGTGCCAGCAGTGAAGAGGGGGACAATGAGCAGTTCTTC
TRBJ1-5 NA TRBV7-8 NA CASSSDSRRGPQHF TGTGCCAGCAGCTCGGACAGTCGCCGAGGGCCCCAGCATTTT